This T cell receptor beta chain appears in the sequencing data of a study of cytomegalovirus exposure and HLA in healthy donors. Study-level findings and limits: For most TCR beta V segments, an earlier analysis put the productive rate at about 87% or about 30% of the time.

CDR3 length: 15 amino acids. Germline V gene data show CDR1 as MGHRA and CDR2 as YSYEKL. V was trimmed by 1 base and J by 7 bases, leaving 11 bases between them. Vbeta (60) and Jbeta (13) primers were used in the PCR. The data were produced by immunoSEQ multiplex PCR, yet TCRdb's version contains in-frame clones alone and is incomplete. Its listing shows around 50,000 clones. A note on this clone: Its cognate antigen is unknown.

The sample consisted of PBMCs. The chain carries TRBV4-1 and TRBJ1-6; possibly TRBD1 for D (5 bases). The source of this sequence is a male donor in good health and CMV-seropositive. As DNA, the CDR3 is TGCGCCAGCAGCCAAGCGTGGGGCTCCAATTCACCCCTCCACTTT. This gives the protein CASSQAWGSNSPLHF.